This record looks at one T cell receptor beta chain sequence and its context. Its specificity is not known. The sample comes from a study of cytomegalovirus exposure and HLA in healthy donors. Study-wide points: Analysis was performed later, and it showed HLA-associated TCR beta chains to be more clonally expanded than equally common others.

In the PCR, 60 Vbeta and 13 Jbeta primers were used. Some clones are missing from TCRdb's copy, which holds only in-frame ones; the method was immunoSEQ multiplex PCR. The repertoire table contains tens of thousands of clones. CDR1 and CDR2 from the germline V gene are SGHDT and YYEEEE. Trimming at V came to 4 bases and at J to 7 bases, leaving 8 bases not matched to a gene. The CDR3 has 15 amino acids. The rearrangement links TRBV5-6 to TRBJ2-1, with TRBD1 matching over 10 bases. This sequence originates from a young man in good health and CMV-seronegative. Sequenced: PBMCs. CDR3 DNA: TGTGCCAGCAGCGAGGGACAGGGGTACGCTAATGAGCAGTTCTTC. Its protein is CASSEGQGYANEQFF. The variable domain in full, completed from reference TRBV5-6 and TRBJ2-1, reads DAGVTQSPTHLIKTRGQQVTLRCSPKSGHDTVSWYQQALGQGPQFIFQYYEEEERQRGNFPDRFSGHQFPNYSSELNVNALLLGDSALYLCASSEGQGYANEQFFGPGTRLTVL.